The 25 T cell receptor beta chains below come from one sample, sequenced in a study of response to subunit inactivated influenza vaccine. Each CDR3 protein gets one entry after TCRdb re-called the RT-PCR reads with MiXCR. The table records some 800,000 distinct CDR3 sequences, around 21% of them present only once. The specimen comprised PBMCs from blood, sampled roughly 5 days after vaccination. Receptors originate from a man aged 50 to 59 who received an inactivated influenza vaccine.

The chain couples TRBV7-8 to TRBJ2-6, with TRBD1 identical over 8 bases. The CDR3 has 19 residues. V trimming: 1 base; J trimming: 2 bases; junction bases outside the gene matches: 10. Germline V lookup: CDR1 SGHVS, CDR2 FQNEAQ. In nucleotides, the CDR3 is TGTGCCAGCAGCTTAGTCACCGGGACAGGTCTGACTGGGGCCAACGTCCTGACTTTC. Its translation: CASSLVTGTGLTGANVLTF.

The chain carries TRBV29-1 and TRBJ1-2; 9 positions agree with TRBD1. The CDR3 has 13 residues. CDR1 SQVTM and CDR2 ANQGSEA come from the germline V gene. After removal of 4 bases from V and 8 bases from J, the junction contained 8 bases not matched to a gene. The CDR3: CSVGGQGVRGYTF. The CDR3 bases are TGCAGCGTTGGGGGACAGGGAGTAAGAGGCTACACCTTC.

This chain links TRBV5-6 with TRBJ2-3, with D perhaps TRBD1 (5 bases). The V gene lost 0 bases and the J gene lost 2 bases, with 10 bases spanning the gap. The CDR3 runs to 15 residues. Germline-derived CDR1 and CDR2 are SGHDT and YYEEEE. CDR3 residues: CASSLGQIITDTQYF. CDR3 in DNA: TGTGCCAGCAGCTTGGGACAGATAATCACAGATACGCAGTATTTT.

The CDR3 region is CAISEGRELTGELFF. The CDR3 DNA follows: TGTGCCATCAGTGAAGGCAGGGAGTTGACCGGGGAGCTGTTTTTT. The genes are TRBV10-3 and TRBJ2-2; D might be TRBD1 or TRBD2, each matching 5 bases. The CDR3 spans 15 residues. The germline V and J ends were trimmed by 3 bases and 5 bases, with 13 bases remaining between them. Germline V lookup: CDR1 ENHRY, CDR2 SYGVKD.

This chain links TRBV10-3 with TRBJ2-5, with D possibly being TRBD2 (5 bases). Trimming left V 6 bases short and J 4 bases short, with 15 bases between. There are 14 residues in the CDR3. Germline V lookup: CDR1 ENHRY, CDR2 SYGVKD. DNA for the CDR3: TGTGCCATCAGCCAAACTAGTACGCCAGAGACCCAGTACTTC. Protein product: CAISQTSTPETQYF.

This clonotype was recorded a few times. The chain joins TRBV20-1 to TRBJ2-7; tentatively, D is TRBD2 (6 bases). Per germline, CDR1 DFQATT and CDR2 SNEGSKA (reference sequence). The V gene lost 4 bases and the J gene lost 5 bases, with 15 bases spanning the gap. This CDR3 comprises 13 residues. The CDR3 here is CSANRGSVHEQYF. The DNA of the CDR3 is TGCAGTGCTAATCGGGGGAGCGTCCACGAGCAGTACTTC.

The chain joins TRBV10-3 to TRBJ2-2; D possibly corresponds to TRBD1 (5 bases). Trimming took off 7 bases at V and 5 bases at J, with 11 bases between the two ends. In germline, CDR1 is ENHRY, CDR2 SYGVKD. The CDR3 runs 13 residues. The CDR3 DNA is TGTGCCATCAATGGCAGGGAAACCGGGGAGCTGTTTTTT. It translates to CAINGRETGELFF.

The chain recombines TRBV15 with TRBJ2-5; TRBD1 is a possible D gene (6 bases). Trimming took off 0 bases at V and 4 bases at J, with 12 bases between the two ends. The CDR3 is 15 amino acids. The germline gives CDR1 LNHNV, CDR2 YYDKDF (reference sequence). Here the CDR3 reads CATSRDRGRGETQYF. The DNA of the CDR3 is TGTGCCACCAGCAGAGATCGGGGCAGGGGAGAGACCCAGTACTTC.

The V gene is TRBV5-5, the J gene TRBJ2-7; TRBD1 matches at 7 bases. V lost 1 base to trimming and J lost 5 bases; unmatched junction nucleotides: 6. The CDR3 contains 14 residues. Germline CDR1 reads SGHKS; CDR2 reads YYEKEE (reference sequence). CDR3: CASSLSQGDDEQYF. The CDR3 DNA reads as TGTGCCAGCAGCTTGAGCCAGGGGGACGACGAGCAGTACTTC.

The sample holds a few counts of this clonotype. The V call is TRBV3-1, the J call TRBJ2-1; 9 bases agree with TRBD2. Germline CDR1 and CDR2: LGHDT and YNNKEL (reference sequence). The CDR3 extends over 15 amino acids. V lost 0 bases, J lost 8 bases, and 5 bases stayed unmatched. CDR3 coding DNA: TGTGCCAGCAGCCAAGATGCTAGCGGGATATATGAGCAGTTCTTC. Protein product: CASSQDASGIYEQFF.

This clonotype was detected a few times. This rearrangement joins TRBV20-1 to TRBJ1-5, with TRBD1 matching over 10 bases. Germline V lookup: CDR1 DFQATT, CDR2 SNEGSKA (reference sequence). This CDR3 has 14 amino acids. The junction had 12 bases not matched to a gene; V was cut back by 7 bases and J by 9 bases. The chain's CDR3 is CSGLDKTGGSPQHF. The DNA for the CDR3 is TGCAGTGGTTTAGACAAGACAGGGGGCTCGCCCCAGCATTTT.

The chain carries TRBV3-1 and TRBJ1-1; D gene ambiguous. Looked up from germline, CDR1 is LGHDT and CDR2 is YNNKEL (reference sequence). The ends were cut back, 2 bases at V and 2 bases at J, with 3 bases in the middle. The CDR3 extends over 12 amino acids. The CDR3 DNA reads TGTGCCAGCAGCCAACACAACACTGAAGCTTTCTTT. Its translation: CASSQHNTEAFF.

This clonotype has a handful of counts. The chain couples TRBV24-1 to TRBJ2-1; 14 nucleotides line up with TRBD2. CDR1 is KGHDR, CDR2 SFDVKD, per germline. V trimming: 6 bases; J trimming: 3 bases; junction bases outside the gene matches: 6. The CDR3 is made up of 17 amino acids. CDR3 protein: CATSRGTSGSVYNEQFF. The CDR3, as DNA: TGTGCCACCAGTCGGGGGACTAGCGGGAGCGTCTACAATGAGCAGTTCTTC.

The chain has TRBV9 and TRBJ2-1; 8 nucleotides match TRBD1. CDR1 SGDLS and CDR2 YYNGEE come from the germline V gene. This CDR3 spans 16 amino acids. Germline trimming cut 5 bases from V and 0 bases from J; bases unmatched to any gene: 7. Written as DNA, the CDR3 is TGTGCCAGCAGTATAGGGGGGACAGGCTCCTACAATGAGCAGTTCTTC. It codes for CASSIGGTGSYNEQFF.

This clonotype was detected only a few times. The J gene is TRBJ2-3, the V gene TRBV12-3 or TRBV12-4; the match to TRBD1 covers 9 bases. The trim removed 6 bases at V and 1 base at J, leaving 8 bases unmatched. The CDR3 spans 16 residues. The CDR3 is CASSGTGTTRTDTQYF. CDR3 nucleotide sequence: TGTGCCAGCAGCGGGACAGGGACCACCCGCACAGATACGCAGTATTTT.

The genes are TRBV29-1 and TRBJ2-7; D might be TRBD1 (6 bases). The CDR3 extends over 12 amino acids. In germline, CDR1 is SQVTM, CDR2 ANQGSEA. Deletions cut 8 bases from V and 3 bases from J, with 14 bases between. The CDR3 region is CSYSGTSYEQYF. CDR3 sequence (DNA): TGCAGCTATTCCGGGACAAGCTACGAGCAGTACTTC.

The sample holds a few counts of this clonotype. This chain joins TRBV29-1 and TRBJ2-7, with TRBD2 identical over 9 bases. Germline assignment: CDR1 SQVTM and CDR2 ANQGSEA. The CDR3 has 16 amino acids. V lost 2 bases and J lost 0; bases outside the gene matches: 8. This CDR3 is CSVELRSSGNSYEQYF. CDR3 coding DNA: TGCAGCGTTGAACTTCGATCTAGCGGGAACTCCTACGAGCAGTACTTC.

This chain links TRBV15 with TRBJ1-5; D unclear. This CDR3 spans 14 amino acids. Germline CDR1 is LNHNV and CDR2 is YYDKDF (reference sequence). The V end lost 3 bases, the J end lost 2 bases, and 8 bases lay between the germline ends. The CDR3: CATSRGTGNQPQHF. In DNA form, the CDR3 reads TGTGCCACCAGCAGGGGCACGGGCAATCAGCCCCAGCATTTT.

In nucleotides, the CDR3 is TGCGCCAGCAGCCCTATAAACGACAGGGTAGATACGCAGTATTTT. Protein sequence: CASSPINDRVDTQYF. The V call is TRBV5-1, the J call TRBJ2-3, with 7 bases lining up with TRBD1. CDR1 is SGHRS and CDR2 is YFSETQ in the germline V gene. The CDR3 covers 15 residues. After removal of 4 bases from V and 5 bases from J, the junction contained 10 bases not matched to a gene.

The rearrangement links TRBV12-3 or TRBV12-4 to TRBJ1-2; 9 bases agree with TRBD1. V was pared by 6 bases and J by 5 bases, with 10 bases of the junction left unmatched. This CDR3 region has 15 residues. DNA for the CDR3: TGTGCCAGCAGGTCCCCGGGACAGGGATCATATGGCTACACCTTC. Protein product: CASRSPGQGSYGYTF.

In its sample, this clonotype was seen many times. The J gene is TRBJ2-3, the V gene TRBV20-1, with D perhaps TRBD2 (5 bases). This CDR3 comprises 14 residues. Germline V lookup: CDR1 DFQATT, CDR2 SNEGSKA (reference sequence). Trimming took 6 bases from V and 2 from J, leaving 15 bases between them. CDR3 coding DNA: TGCAGTGCCAAGACACGGACTCTCACAGATACGCAGTATTTT. Protein sequence: CSAKTRTLTDTQYF.

The V and J genes are TRBV6-2 or TRBV6-3 and TRBJ2-6; 9 positions match TRBD1. V lost 5 bases to trimming and J lost 2 bases; unmatched junction nucleotides: 4. The germline V gene encodes CDR1 MNHEY and CDR2 SVGEGT. This CDR3 has 16 amino acids. CDR3 bases: TGTGCCAGCAGTCGAACAGGGGGCGCTGGGGCCAACGTCCTGACTTTC. It specifies CASSRTGGAGANVLTF.

The chain uses TRBV7-2 and TRBJ2-1, with a possible D match to TRBD1 (6 bases). Germline CDR1 SGHTA, CDR2 FQGNSA. The V and J ends lost 3 bases and 5 bases respectively, with 11 bases between them. The CDR3 covers 14 residues. The CDR3 is CASSFSWTDNEQFF. For the CDR3, the DNA is TGTGCCAGCAGCTTTTCGTGGACAGACAATGAGCAGTTCTTC.

This clonotype was counted a few times. The genes are TRBV6-5 and TRBJ1-6, with TRBD1 identical over 9 bases. Per the germline V gene, CDR1 is MNHEY and CDR2 is SVGAGI. Trimming removed 3 bases from V and 5 bases from J; junction bases left unmatched: 8. The CDR3 contains 17 residues. The CDR3 coding sequence is TGTGCCAGCAGTTATCTTGCAGGACAGGGGAATAATTCACCCCTCCACTTT. Protein sequence: CASSYLAGQGNNSPLHF.

This clonotype has a handful of counts. The rearrangement uses TRBV6-2 or TRBV6-3 and TRBJ2-7; the D gene could be TRBD1 or TRBD2 (6 bases each). The CDR3 loop spans 15 amino acids. The V end was cut by 2 bases, the J end by 2 bases, with 13 bases between. Germline lookup yields CDR1 MNHEY and CDR2 SVGEGT. The CDR3 is CASSYEPGEAYEQYF. The DNA for the CDR3 is TGTGCCAGCAGTTACGAGCCAGGGGAGGCCTACGAGCAGTACTTC.